The present entry profiles one TCR beta chain with its context. Germline CDR1 and CDR2: SGHDN and FVKESK. The CDR3 is made up of 17 amino acids. Trimming at V came to 3 bases and at J to 0 bases, leaving 10 bases not matched to a gene. The record originates from a study of T cells in Graves' hyperthyroidism and ophthalmopathy. Graves' hyperthyroidism without ophthalmopathy progression within 18 months was termed stable. Exclusions: uncontrolled infection, other autoimmune disease, pregnancy, lactation. Template material for amplifying TCR beta CDR3 regions consisted of RNA transcripts. A first-round RT-PCR of the TCR CDR3 used the HTBI primer set. One entry per CDR3 protein, called by TCRdb with MiXCR from the multiplex PCR reads. The sample lists around 580,000 distinct CDR3 sequences; 16% were seen once.

The rearrangement joins TRBV14 to TRBJ1-1; 7 bases map to TRBD1. The sample was blood. The origin of this receptor is a woman between 18 and 29 years old with Graves' hyperthyroidism. As DNA, the CDR3 is TGTGCCAGCAGCCACTTGTACCAGGGACAGATGAACACTGAAGCTTTCTTT. This translates into CASSHLYQGQMNTEAFF.